This TCR beta chain was profiled in a study of CD8+CD57+ T cells in acquired aplastic anemia (dated by TCRdb to the late 2010s). About the investigation overall: On average, sorted CD4+ and CD8+ cells yielded around 3.4 ug of extracted DNA, with a range of roughly 0.17 to 30 ug. CD8+CD57+ expansion was defined as frequency above the mean frequency observed in healthy subjects. Overall study outcomes, separate from this receptor: Patients and healthy controls showed no significant difference in CD8+ Simpson's diversity (P=0.060). Twenty-nine CD8+ CDR3 sequences were shared between patients and controls but appeared highly expressed in patients and within their immunodominant clones.

Regarding this clonotype: Its antigen is unknown. Base qualities are not provided; no much larger clone lies one nucleotide away.

Genomic DNA served as template for TCR beta VDJ combination and CDR3 sequence profiling. An Illumina HiSeq 2000 was used for TCR repertoire sequencing. In the paper's pipeline: TRBV/TRBJ rearrangement plots, CDR3 size and DJ length profiles, and Simpson's diversity index were used to assess repertoires. The immunodominant clone was defined as the most abundant DNA sequence in deep sequencing data. CDR3 amino acid sequences were checked for sharing between subjects and were compared against published repertoires and the VDJdb database. TCRdb handled the public reads itself, with Q25 trimming in fastp and clone calling in MiXCR, and kept productive beta chains. Rows with a matching CDR3 protein are joined into one entry that keeps the most common DNA and genes. It is TCRdb's table, rather than the study itself, that gives the V and J calls and clone size. The sample yields 50,000 or so distinct CDR3 sequences; around 50% were counted once. 16% of the sample belongs to the ten largest clones.

Measured from the cysteine to the phenylalanine, the CDR3 is 13 residues long. Left in the record is the CDR3 DNA by itself, 39 bases read in frame from the first base. The germline ends are 12 bases apart after V is trimmed by 6 bases and J by 3 bases. From a lookup of the germline V gene, CDR1 and CDR2 are SNHLY and FYNNEI. Flow cytometry had shown CD8+CD57+ cell expansion in the patients selected for sequencing. Every patient had a diagnosis of severe acquired aplastic anemia based on International Study of Aplastic Anemia and Agranulocytosis and Camitta criteria. Patients had received no therapy at the time of blood sampling. In the study, sorted CD4+ and CD8+ blood T cells from patients with severe aplastic anemia and from healthy subjects underwent deep sequencing of TCR repertoires. In the USA, patient enrollment took place under clinicaltrials.gov protocols 00001620, 01623167, 00001397, 00071045, 00081523 and 00961064. Ficoll-Paque density gradient centrifugation was used to isolate peripheral blood mononuclear cells. Before DNA was extracted, CD4+ and CD8+ T cells were sorted using either FACS or magnetic beads.

Recombination connected TRBV2 to TRBJ2-7; a weak D assignment points to TRBD2 (6 bases agree). The receptor's source is a human donor with aplastic anemia. Sequencing was performed on sorted CD4+, CD8+, or CD8+CD57+ T cells (not recorded which) from PBMCs. The DNA is TGTGCCAGCAGGGAGGGGAGGCTCTACGAGCAGTACTTC. It translates to CASREGRLYEQYF. Here the CDR3 is joined to the reference TRBV2 and TRBJ2-7 genes, and the full variable domain is: EPEVTQTPSHQVTQMGQEVILRCVPISNHLYFYWYRQILGQKVEFLVSFYNNEISEKSEIFDDQFSVERPDGSNFTLKIRSTKLEDSAMYFCASREGRLYEQYFGPGTRLTVT.